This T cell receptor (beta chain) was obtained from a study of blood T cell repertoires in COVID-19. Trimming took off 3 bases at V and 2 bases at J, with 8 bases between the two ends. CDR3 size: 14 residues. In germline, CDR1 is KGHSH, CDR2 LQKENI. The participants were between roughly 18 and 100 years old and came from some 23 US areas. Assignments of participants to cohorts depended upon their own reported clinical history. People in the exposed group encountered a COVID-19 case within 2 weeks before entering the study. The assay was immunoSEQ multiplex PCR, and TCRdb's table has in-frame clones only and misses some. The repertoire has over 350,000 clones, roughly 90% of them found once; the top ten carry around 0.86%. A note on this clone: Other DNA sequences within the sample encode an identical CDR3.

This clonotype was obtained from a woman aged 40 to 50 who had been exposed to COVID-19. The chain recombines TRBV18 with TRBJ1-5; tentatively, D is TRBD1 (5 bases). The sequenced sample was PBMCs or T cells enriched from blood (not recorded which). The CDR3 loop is CASSPQGGNQPQHF. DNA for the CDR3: TGTGCCAGCTCACCTCAGGGTGGCAATCAGCCCCAGCATTTT. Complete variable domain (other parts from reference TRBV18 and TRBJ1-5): NAGVMQNPRHLVRRRGQEARLRCSPMKGHSHVYWYRQLPEEGLKFMVYLQKENIIDESGMPKERFSAEFPKEGPSILRIQQVVRGDSAAYFCASSPQGGNQPQHFGDGTRLSIL.